The text below deals with one TCR beta chain. The antigen remains unidentified. These data come from a study of early T cells in non-severe SARS-CoV-2 infection. Overall study: The study sequenced bulk RNA from unsorted whole blood, with chains unpaired.

Researchers attached unique molecular identifiers to individual cDNA molecules. Using its own MiXCR run on the 5' RACE reads, TCRdb lists one record per CDR3 protein. The sample consists of 65,000 to 70,000 distinct CDR3 sequences, under 13% of them appearing once. Study findings and constraints: Private and CD4 specificities were missed by VDJdb matching, skewed to anti-spike CD8.

The CDR3 sequence is 16 residues long. Trimming removed 3 bases from V and 0 bases from J, with 13 bases in between. Germline V gene lookup returns CDR1 SGHDT and CDR2 YYEEEE. The TCR sequence derives from an adult who was a healthcare worker with PCR-confirmed SARS-CoV-2 infection or an uninfected control (not recorded which). Sequences were obtained from whole blood. The V and J genes are TRBV5-6 and TRBJ2-1, with no clear D. CDR3 sequence reads: CASSSPSSSSYNEQFF. In DNA form, the CDR3 reads TGTGCCAGCAGCTCCCCAAGTTCCAGCTCCTACAATGAGCAGTTCTTC.